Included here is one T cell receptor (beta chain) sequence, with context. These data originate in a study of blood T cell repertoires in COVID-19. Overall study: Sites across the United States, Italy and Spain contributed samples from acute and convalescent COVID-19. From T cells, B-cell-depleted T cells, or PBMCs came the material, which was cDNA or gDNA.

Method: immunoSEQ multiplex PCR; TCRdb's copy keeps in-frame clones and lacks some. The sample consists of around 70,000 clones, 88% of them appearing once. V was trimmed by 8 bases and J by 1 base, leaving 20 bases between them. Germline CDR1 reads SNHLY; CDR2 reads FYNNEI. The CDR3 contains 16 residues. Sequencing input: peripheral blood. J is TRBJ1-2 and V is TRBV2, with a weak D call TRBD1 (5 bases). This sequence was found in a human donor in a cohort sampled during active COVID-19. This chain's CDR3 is CASRRDRGTDNYGYTF. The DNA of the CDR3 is TGTGCCAGCCGGCGGGACCGGGGAACGGATAACTATGGCTACACCTTC.